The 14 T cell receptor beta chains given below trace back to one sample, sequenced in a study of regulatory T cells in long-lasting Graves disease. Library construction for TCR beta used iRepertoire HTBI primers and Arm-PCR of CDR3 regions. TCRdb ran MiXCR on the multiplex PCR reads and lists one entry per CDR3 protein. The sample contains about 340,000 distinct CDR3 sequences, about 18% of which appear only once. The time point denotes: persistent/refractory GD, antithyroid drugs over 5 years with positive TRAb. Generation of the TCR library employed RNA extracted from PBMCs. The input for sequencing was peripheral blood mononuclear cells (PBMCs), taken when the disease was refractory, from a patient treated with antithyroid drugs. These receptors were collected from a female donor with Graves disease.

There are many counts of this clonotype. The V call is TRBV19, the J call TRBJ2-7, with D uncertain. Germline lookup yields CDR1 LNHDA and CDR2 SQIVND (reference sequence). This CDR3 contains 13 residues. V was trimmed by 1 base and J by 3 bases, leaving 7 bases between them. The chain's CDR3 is CASSIGADYEQYF. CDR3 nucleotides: TGTGCCAGTAGTATAGGGGCAGACTACGAGCAGTACTTC.

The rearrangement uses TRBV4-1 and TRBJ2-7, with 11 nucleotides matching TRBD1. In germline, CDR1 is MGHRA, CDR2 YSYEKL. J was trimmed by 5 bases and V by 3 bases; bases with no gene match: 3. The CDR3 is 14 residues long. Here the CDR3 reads CASSQGQGDNEQYF. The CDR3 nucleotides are TGCGCCAGCAGCCAGGGACAGGGGGACAACGAGCAGTACTTC.

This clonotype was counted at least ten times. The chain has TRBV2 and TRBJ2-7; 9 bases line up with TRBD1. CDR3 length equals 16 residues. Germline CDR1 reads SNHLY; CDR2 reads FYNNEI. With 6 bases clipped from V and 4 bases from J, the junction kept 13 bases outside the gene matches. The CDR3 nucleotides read TGTGCCAGCAGCGGAATCCGGACAGGGGTTCGATACGAGCAGTACTTC. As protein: CASSGIRTGVRYEQYF.

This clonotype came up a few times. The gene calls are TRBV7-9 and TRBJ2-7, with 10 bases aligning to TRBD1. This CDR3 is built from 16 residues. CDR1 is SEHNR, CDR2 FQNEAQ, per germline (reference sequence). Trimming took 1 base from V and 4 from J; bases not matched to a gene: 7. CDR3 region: CASSLGLDRGRYEQYF. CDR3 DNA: TGTGCCAGCAGCTTAGGACTGGACAGGGGGAGGTACGAGCAGTACTTC. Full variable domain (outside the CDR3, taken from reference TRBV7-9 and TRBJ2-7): DTGVSQNPRHKITKRGQNVTFRCDPISEHNRLYWYRQTLGQGPEFLTYFQNEAQLEKSRLLSDRFSAERPKGSFSTLEIQRTEQGDSAMYLCASSLGLDRGRYEQYFGPGTRLTVT.

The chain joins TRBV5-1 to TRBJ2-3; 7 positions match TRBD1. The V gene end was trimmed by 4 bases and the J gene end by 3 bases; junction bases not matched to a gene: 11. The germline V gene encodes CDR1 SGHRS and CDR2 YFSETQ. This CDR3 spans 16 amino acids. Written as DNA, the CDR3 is TGCGCCAGCAGCAAAGACAGGGTCCCCACGACAGATACGCAGTATTTT. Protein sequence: CASSKDRVPTTDTQYF.

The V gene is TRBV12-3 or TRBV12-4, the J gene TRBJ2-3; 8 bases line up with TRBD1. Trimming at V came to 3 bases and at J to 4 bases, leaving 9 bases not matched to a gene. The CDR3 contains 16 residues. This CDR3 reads CASSFTPGGAADTQYF. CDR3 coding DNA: TGTGCCAGCAGTTTTACCCCAGGGGGCGCGGCAGATACGCAGTATTTT.

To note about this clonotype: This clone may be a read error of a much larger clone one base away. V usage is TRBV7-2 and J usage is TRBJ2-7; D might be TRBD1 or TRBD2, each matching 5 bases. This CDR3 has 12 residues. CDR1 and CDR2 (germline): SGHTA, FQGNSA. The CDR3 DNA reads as TGTGCCAGCAACTTACCTCCGGGGCGGCAGTACTTC. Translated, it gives CASNLPPGRQYF.

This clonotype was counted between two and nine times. For the CDR3, the DNA is TGTGCCTGGAGTGTACGAGTACCCCTTGCCTACGAGCAGTACTTC. It yields the protein CAWSVRVPLAYEQYF. The J gene is TRBJ2-7, the V gene TRBV30, with no clear D. CDR1 and CDR2 (germline): GTSNPN, SVGIG (reference sequence). V gave up 0 bases and J gave up 2 bases, with 14 bases separating them. CDR3 length: 15 amino acids.

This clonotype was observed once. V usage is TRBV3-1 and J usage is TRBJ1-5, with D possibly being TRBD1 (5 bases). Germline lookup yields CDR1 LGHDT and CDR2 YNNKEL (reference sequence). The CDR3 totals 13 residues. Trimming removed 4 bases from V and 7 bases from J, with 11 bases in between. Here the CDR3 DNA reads TGTGCCAGCAGCCCCCCCCAGGGCCAGCCCCAGCATTTT. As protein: CASSPPQGQPQHF.

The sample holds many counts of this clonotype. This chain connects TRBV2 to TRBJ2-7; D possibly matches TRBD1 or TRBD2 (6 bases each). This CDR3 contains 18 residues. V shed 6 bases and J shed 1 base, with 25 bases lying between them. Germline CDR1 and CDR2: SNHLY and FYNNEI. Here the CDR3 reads CASRDSRGWGTYSYEQYF. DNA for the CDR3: TGTGCCAGCAGAGATAGTAGGGGGTGGGGGACTTATTCCTACGAGCAGTACTTC.

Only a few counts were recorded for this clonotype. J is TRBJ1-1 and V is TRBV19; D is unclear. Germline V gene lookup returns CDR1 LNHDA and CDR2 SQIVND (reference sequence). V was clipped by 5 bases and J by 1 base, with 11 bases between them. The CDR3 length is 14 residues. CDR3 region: CASSFTARNTEAFF. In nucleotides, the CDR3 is TGTGCCAGTAGTTTTACAGCGCGGAACACTGAAGCTTTCTTT. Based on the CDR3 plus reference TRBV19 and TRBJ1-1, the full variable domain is DGGITQSPKYLFRKEGQNVTLSCEQNLNHDAMYWYRQDPGQGLRLIYYSQIVNDFQKGDIAEGYSVSREKKESFPLTVTSAQKNPTAFYLCASSFTARNTEAFFGQGTRLTVV.

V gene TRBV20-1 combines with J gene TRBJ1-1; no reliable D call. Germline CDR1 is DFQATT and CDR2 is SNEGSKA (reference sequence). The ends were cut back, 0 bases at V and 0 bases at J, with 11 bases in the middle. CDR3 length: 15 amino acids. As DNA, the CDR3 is TGCAGTGCTAGAGAGGCTCCGGGGATGAACACTGAAGCTTTCTTT. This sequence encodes CSAREAPGMNTEAFF.

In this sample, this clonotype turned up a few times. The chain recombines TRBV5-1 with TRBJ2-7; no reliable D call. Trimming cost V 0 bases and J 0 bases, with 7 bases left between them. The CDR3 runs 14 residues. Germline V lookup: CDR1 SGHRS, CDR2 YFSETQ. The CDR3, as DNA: TGCGCCAGCAGCTTGGAGGCGGTCTCCTACGAGCAGTACTTC. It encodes CASSLEAVSYEQYF.

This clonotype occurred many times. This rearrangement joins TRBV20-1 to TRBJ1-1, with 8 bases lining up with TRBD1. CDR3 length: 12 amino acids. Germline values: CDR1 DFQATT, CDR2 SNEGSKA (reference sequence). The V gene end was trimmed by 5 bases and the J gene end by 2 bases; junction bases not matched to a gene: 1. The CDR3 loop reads CSAAGGNTEAFF. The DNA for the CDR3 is TGCAGTGCTGCAGGGGGCAACACTGAAGCTTTCTTT.